This TCR beta chain was obtained from a study of blood T cell repertoires in COVID-19. Only in-frame clones appear in the TCRdb table, and some are missing; sequencing was by immunoSEQ multiplex PCR. The sample has 250,000 to 300,000 clones, nearly 90% seen once; the top ten hold around 0.9%. Germline values: CDR1 SGHRS, CDR2 YFSETQ. The CDR3 runs 13 residues. The V gene lost 3 bases and the J gene lost 5 bases, with 8 bases spanning the gap. Enrollees, about 18 to 89 years old, lived in approximately 25 US areas. This TCR came from a woman aged 25 to 45 who had recovered from COVID-19. Sequencing used PBMCs or T cells enriched from blood (not recorded which). J is TRBJ2-2 and V is TRBV5-1; a possible D gene is TRBD1 (6 bases). In nucleotides, the CDR3 is TGCGCCAGCAGCTCACAGGGAACCGGGGAGCTGTTTTTT. Encoded protein: CASSSQGTGELFF.